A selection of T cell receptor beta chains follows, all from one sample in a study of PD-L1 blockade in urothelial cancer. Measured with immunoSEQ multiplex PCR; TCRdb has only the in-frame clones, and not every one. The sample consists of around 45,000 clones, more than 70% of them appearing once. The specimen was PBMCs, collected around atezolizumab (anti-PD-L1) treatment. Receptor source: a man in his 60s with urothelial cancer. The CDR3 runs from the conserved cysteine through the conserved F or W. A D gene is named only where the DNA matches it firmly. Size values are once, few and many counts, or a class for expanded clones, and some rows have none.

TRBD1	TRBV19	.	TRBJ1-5	CASSRGQVLDGNQPQHF	TGTGCCAGTAGTAGGGGACAGGTACTTGATGGCAATCAGCCCCAGCATTTT
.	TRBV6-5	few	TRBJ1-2	CASRSTRGGYTF	TGTGCCAGCAGGTCTACACGGGGAGGCTACACCTTC
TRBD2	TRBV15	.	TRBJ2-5	CATSSRGSGGANTQYF	TGTGCCACCAGCAGTCGTGGTAGCGGGGGGGCTAATACCCAGTACTTC
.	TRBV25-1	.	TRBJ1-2	CASSDIPYGYTF	TGTGCCAGCAGTGACATTCCCTATGGCTACACCTTC
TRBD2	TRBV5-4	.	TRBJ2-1	CASSLVTSGGNEQFF	TGTGCCAGCAGCTTGGTTACTAGCGGGGGCAATGAGCAGTTCTTC
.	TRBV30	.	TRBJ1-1	CAWKLLGGENTEAFF	TGTGCCTGGAAATTGTTAGGAGGGGAGAACACTGAAGCTTTCTTT
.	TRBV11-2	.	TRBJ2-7	CASSLSDSGSYEQYF	TGTGCCAGCAGCTTAAGTGATAGCGGCTCCTACGAGCAGTACTTC
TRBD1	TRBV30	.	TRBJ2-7	CAWSVDRVDEQYF	TGTGCCTGGAGTGTAGACAGGGTAGACGAGCAGTACTTC
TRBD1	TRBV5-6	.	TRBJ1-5	CASSYGQGNQPQHF	TGTGCCAGCAGCTATGGACAGGGTAATCAGCCCCAGCATTTT
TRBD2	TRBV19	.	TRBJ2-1	CASSIASGSYNEQFF	TGTGCCAGTAGTATAGCTAGCGGGAGCTACAATGAGCAGTTCTTC
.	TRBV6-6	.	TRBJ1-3	CASKEGLGSGNTIYF	TGTGCCAGCAAGGAGGGATTGGGCTCTGGAAACACCATATATTTT
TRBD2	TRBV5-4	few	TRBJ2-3	CASSSTSGRVSDTQYF	TGTGCCAGCAGCTCTACTAGCGGGAGGGTCTCAGATACGCAGTATTTT
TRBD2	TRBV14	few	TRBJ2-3	CASSQVRTSGGTDTQYF	TGTGCCAGCAGCCAAGTACGGACTAGCGGAGGAACAGATACGCAGTATTTT
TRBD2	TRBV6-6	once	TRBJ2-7	CASRVDLAGNYEQYF	TGTGCCAGCAGAGTCGACCTAGCGGGAAACTACGAGCAGTACTTC
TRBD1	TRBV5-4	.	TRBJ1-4	CASRYAGTGNEKLFF	TGTGCCAGCAGGTACGCCGGGACAGGAAATGAAAAACTGTTTTTT
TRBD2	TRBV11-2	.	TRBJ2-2	CASSRHGAGEITGELFF	TGTGCCAGCAGCCGCCACGGAGCGGGAGAGATTACCGGGGAGCTGTTTTTT
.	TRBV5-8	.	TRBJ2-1	CASSSGTTRFSYNEQFF	TGTGCCAGCAGCTCCGGGACAACACGATTCTCTTACAATGAGCAGTTCTTC
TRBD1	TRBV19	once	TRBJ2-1	CASLGQGYNEQFF	TGTGCCAGCCTGGGACAGGGTTACAATGAGCAGTTCTTC
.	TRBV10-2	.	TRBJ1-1	CASSETGRNTEAFF	TGCGCCAGCAGTGAGACGGGGAGGAACACTGAAGCTTTCTTT
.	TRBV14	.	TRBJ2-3	CASSQDRREADTQYF	TGTGCCAGCAGCCAAGATCGACGGGAAGCAGATACGCAGTATTTT
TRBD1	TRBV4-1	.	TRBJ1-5	CASSHRTGDQPQHF	TGCGCCAGCAGCCATAGGACAGGGGATCAGCCCCAGCATTTT
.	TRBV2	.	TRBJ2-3	CARHTSDTQYF	TGTGCCAGACACACCTCCGATACGCAGTATTTT
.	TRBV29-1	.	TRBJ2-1	CSVAPEGNEQFF	TGCAGCGTGGCCCCGGAGGGGAATGAGCAGTTCTTC
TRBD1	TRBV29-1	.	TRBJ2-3	CSVRTGQPTDTQYF	TGCAGCGTCCGGACAGGGCAACCCACAGATACGCAGTATTTT
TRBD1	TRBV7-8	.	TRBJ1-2	CASSPRRDRIYGYTF	TGTGCCAGCAGCCCCCGTCGGGACAGGATCTATGGCTACACCTTC
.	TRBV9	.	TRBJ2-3	CASSGWQGDTDTQYF	TGTGCCAGCAGCGGGTGGCAGGGCGACACAGATACGCAGTATTTT
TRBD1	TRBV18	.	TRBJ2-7	CASSPRTGVDEQYF	TGTGCCAGCTCACCAAGGACAGGGGTTGACGAGCAGTACTTC
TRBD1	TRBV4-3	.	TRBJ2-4	CASSQGSGTGSYF	TGCGCCAGCAGCCAAGGGTCCGGGACAGGGTCTTACTTC
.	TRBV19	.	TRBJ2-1	CASSSGVLGRHEQFF	TGTGCCAGTAGTTCGGGAGTCCTGGGCCGCCATGAGCAGTTCTTC
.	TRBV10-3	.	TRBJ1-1	CAISRQTMGTEAFF	TGTGCCATCAGTAGACAGACGATGGGCACTGAAGCTTTCTTT
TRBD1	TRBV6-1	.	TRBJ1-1	CASSARDSRSTEAFF	TGTGCCAGCAGTGCCCGGGACAGCCGGAGCACTGAAGCTTTCTTT
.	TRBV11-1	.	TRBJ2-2	CASIQGNGGELFF	TGTGCCAGCATTCAGGGGAACGGCGGGGAGCTGTTTTTT
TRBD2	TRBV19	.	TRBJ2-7	CASSVRGGEQYF	TGTGCCAGTAGTGTCCGGGGGGGAGAGCAGTACTTC
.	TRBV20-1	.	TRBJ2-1	CSASSNNEQFF	TGCAGTGCTAGTAGCAACAATGAGCAGTTCTTC
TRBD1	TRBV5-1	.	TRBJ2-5	CASSPGGAGGEETQYF	TGCGCCAGCAGCCCCGGAGGGGCAGGGGGCGAGGAGACCCAGTACTTC
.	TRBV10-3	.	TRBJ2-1	CATTSYNNEQFF	TGTGCCACCACAAGTTATAACAATGAGCAGTTCTTC
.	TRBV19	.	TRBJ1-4	CASRLTRGATNEKLFF	TGTGCCAGTAGGCTGACCAGGGGCGCAACTAATGAAAAACTGTTTTTT
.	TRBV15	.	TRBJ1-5	CATSRETARVGNQPQHF	TGTGCCACCAGCCGAGAGACAGCCAGGGTAGGCAATCAGCCCCAGCATTTT
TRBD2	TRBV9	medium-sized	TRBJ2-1	CASTPSGDFRNEQFF	TGTGCCAGCACCCCCAGCGGGGACTTCAGGAATGAGCAGTTCTTC